These 25 T cell receptor beta chains share one sample of origin, sequenced in a study of CD8 T cells in Susac syndrome. After extraction with the RNeasy kit, roughly 0.5 to 1 ug of the RNA was reverse transcribed using random hexamers. TCRdb re-called the immunoSEQ multiplex PCR reads with MiXCR, one entry per CDR3 protein. The profile shows about 150,000 distinct CDR3 sequences, approximately 95% of them singletons. The source material was CD4+ T cells from PBMCs. The receptors originated from a human donor with multiple sclerosis.

The V call is TRBV29-1, the J call TRBJ1-2, with 8 bases identical to TRBD1. Germline CDR1 reads SQVTM; CDR2 reads ANQGSEA. The CDR3 extends over 13 amino acids. V lost 3 bases, J lost 7 bases, and 7 bases stayed unmatched. The DNA for the CDR3 is TGCAGCGTTGACTATCCAGGGGGCGCTGGCTACACCTTC. Its translation: CSVDYPGGAGYTF.

This sequence joins TRBV24-1 and TRBJ2-2; D unresolved. The germline V gene has CDR1 KGHDR and CDR2 SFDVKD. Deletions cut 2 bases from V and 6 bases from J, with 9 bases between. The CDR3 has 14 amino acids. The CDR3 coding sequence is TGTGCCACCAGTGATTCGACCACCCCCGGGGAGCTGTTTTTT. Its protein product is CATSDSTTPGELFF.

CDR3 in DNA: TGTGCCAGCTCACCCCTTAGCGGGGCGGGCAATGAGCAGTTCTTC. Its protein is CASSPLSGAGNEQFF. The V gene is TRBV18, the J gene TRBJ2-1, with 8 bases lining up with TRBD2. CDR1 is KGHSH, CDR2 LQKENI, per germline. The ends lost 3 bases at V and 6 bases at J; junction bases unmatched: 7. This CDR3 region has 15 residues.

This rearrangement joins TRBV20-1 to TRBJ2-1; weak D call: TRBD2 (5 bases). Trimming stripped 0 bases from V and 15 bases from J, with 18 bases between. Germline lookup yields CDR1 DFQATT and CDR2 SNEGSKA (reference sequence). The CDR3 covers 13 residues. The CDR3 here is CSARDQLDHGLFF. DNA for the CDR3: TGCAGTGCTAGAGATCAGTTGGACCACGGACTGTTCTTC.

The chain joins TRBV28 to TRBJ2-3; D is undetermined. Germline CDR1 and CDR2: MDHEN and SYDVKM. The CDR3 totals 11 residues. V was cut by 10 bases and J by 5 bases, with 10 bases left in between. The CDR3 protein is CATIGRDTQYF. CDR3 sequence (DNA): TGTGCCACCATAGGACGAGATACGCAGTATTTT.

J is TRBJ2-5 and V is TRBV6-2 or TRBV6-3; D is possibly TRBD2 (6 bases). The CDR3 extends over 14 amino acids. Germline V gene sequence: CDR1 MNHEY, CDR2 SVGEGT. Between the trimmed V and J ends, which lost 5 bases and 0 bases, there was a span of 10 bases. CDR3 sequence reads: CASSTGSYQETQYF. The CDR3, as DNA: TGTGCCAGCAGTACCGGGAGCTACCAAGAGACCCAGTACTTC.

This chain uses TRBV4-1 with TRBJ1-5, with D possibly TRBD1 on 5 matching bases. V gave up 3 bases and J gave up 6 bases, with 27 bases separating them. Germline V gene data show CDR1 as MGHRA and CDR2 as YSYEKL. This CDR3 has 19 amino acids. Here the CDR3 DNA reads TGCGCCAGCAGCCACGTGGAGGTGGCGAGATTTGGCCAGGGTCAGCCCCAGCATTTT. It codes for CASSHVEVARFGQGQPQHF.

The V and J genes are TRBV29-1 and TRBJ1-1; 8 bases align to TRBD1. After removal of 4 bases from V and 1 base from J, the junction contained 2 bases not matched to a gene. The CDR3 has 13 residues. In germline, CDR1 is SQVTM, CDR2 ANQGSEA. The CDR3 coding sequence is TGCAGCGTTGTCGGACAGGGGAACACTGAAGCTTTCTTT. Its translation: CSVVGQGNTEAFF.

The chain recombines TRBV5-1 with TRBJ1-6, with 8 positions matching TRBD1. This CDR3 is built from 18 residues. V was clipped by 4 bases and J by 0 bases; unmatched bases: 9. CDR1 SGHRS and CDR2 YFSETQ come from the germline V gene. CDR3 residues: CASSHGQGAPSYNSPLHF. In nucleotides, the CDR3 is TGCGCCAGCAGCCACGGACAGGGAGCCCCCTCCTATAATTCACCCCTCCACTTT.

The gene calls are TRBV7-3 and TRBJ2-5; D remains unclear. This CDR3 has 13 residues. Trimming removed 3 bases at V and 3 bases at J, with 8 bases between. Germline CDR1 reads SGHTA; CDR2 reads FQGTGA. The CDR3 sequence is CASSLDLEETQYF. The DNA of the CDR3 is TGTGCCAGCAGCTTGGACCTAGAAGAGACCCAGTACTTC. Drawing the rest from reference TRBV7-3 and TRBJ2-5, the complete variable domain is GAGVSQTPSNKVTEKGKYVELRCDPISGHTALYWYRQSLGQGPEFLIYFQGTGAADDSGLPNDRFFAVRPEGSVSTLKIQRTERGDSAVYLCASSLDLEETQYFGPGTRLLVL.

V and J are TRBV18 and TRBJ1-4; D not certain. The CDR3 totals 14 residues. Germline V gives CDR1 KGHSH, CDR2 LQKENI. Deletions cut 6 bases from V and 7 bases from J, with 15 bases between. CDR3 sequence reads: CASSPRGGREKLFF. The CDR3 DNA reads TGTGCCAGCTCGCCCAGAGGAGGGCGTGAAAAACTGTTTTTT.

This clonotype was counted a single time. This chain links TRBV10-3 with TRBJ1-3; D might be TRBD1 (5 bases). V dropped 6 bases and J dropped 4 bases, with 13 bases sitting between them. Germline loops: CDR1 ENHRY, CDR2 SYGVKD. The CDR3 is 14 amino acids. CDR3 amino acids: CAIRGTEGGNTIYF. The CDR3 DNA reads as TGTGCCATCAGGGGGACGGAGGGAGGAAACACCATATATTTT.

The chain carries TRBV19 and TRBJ1-2; D gene ambiguous. Trimming cost V 3 bases and J 7 bases, with 6 bases left between them. The length of the CDR3 is 11 residues. Germline CDR1 LNHDA, CDR2 SQIVND (reference sequence). The CDR3 DNA reads as TGTGCCAGTAGTATCGCCGGTGGCTACACCTTC. Residues: CASSIAGGYTF. Variable domain in full (rest from reference TRBV19 and TRBJ1-2): DGGITQSPKYLFRKEGQNVTLSCEQNLNHDAMYWYRQDPGQGLRLIYYSQIVNDFQKGDIAEGYSVSREKKESFPLTVTSAQKNPTAFYLCASSIAGGYTFGSGTRLTVV.

The chain has TRBV6-2 or TRBV6-3 and TRBJ2-3; 12 nucleotides match TRBD2. The V segment lost 6 bases and the J segment 5 bases; nucleotides outside the gene matches: 6. CDR3 size: 15 residues. The germline V gene encodes CDR1 MNHEY and CDR2 SVGEGT. Written as DNA, the CDR3 is TGTGCCAGCAGAGGACTAGCGGGGCCTAGAGATACGCAGTATTTT. Its translation: CASRGLAGPRDTQYF.

The V gene is TRBV29-1, the J gene TRBJ1-1; 8 bases fit TRBD1. The germline V gene has CDR1 SQVTM and CDR2 ANQGSEA. CDR3 length equals 15 residues. J was trimmed by 4 bases and V by 4 bases; bases with no gene match: 11. This CDR3 reads CSVGRQGARGTEAFF. Written as DNA, the CDR3 is TGCAGCGTTGGAAGGCAGGGGGCTAGAGGCACTGAAGCTTTCTTT.

V and J are TRBV4-3 and TRBJ1-1; D is unresolved. V was cut by 0 bases and J by 5 bases, with 10 bases left in between. CDR1 is LGHNA, CDR2 YSLEER, per germline. This CDR3 has 14 amino acids. The CDR3, as DNA: TGCGCCAGCAGCCAAGATGGCGGAGGAACTGAAGCTTTCTTT. Protein: CASSQDGGGTEAFF.

The genes are TRBV5-1 and TRBJ2-3; 7 positions agree with TRBD2. The CDR3 totals 16 residues. Germline V gene data show CDR1 as SGHRS and CDR2 as YFSETQ. With 0 bases clipped from V and 2 bases from J, the junction kept 6 bases outside the gene matches. The CDR3 DNA follows: TGCGCCAGCAGCTTGGGGCCTCTAGCGGCCACAGATACGCAGTATTTT. Its protein product is CASSLGPLAATDTQYF.

This clonotype was seen only once. This chain connects TRBV20-1 to TRBJ1-1; 9 nucleotides line up with TRBD1. J gave up 5 bases and V 5 bases, and 6 bases lay outside the gene matches. Germline lookup yields CDR1 DFQATT and CDR2 SNEGSKA (reference sequence). CDR3 length equals 13 residues. The CDR3 DNA is TGCAGTGCTCCCCGGACAGGGGAAACTGAAGCTTTCTTT. Its protein product is CSAPRTGETEAFF.

The chain has TRBV3-1 and TRBJ1-1; D is unclear. V lost 0 bases to trimming and J lost 9 bases, with 11 bases between them. This CDR3 comprises 13 residues. CDR1 LGHDT and CDR2 YNNKEL come from the germline V gene (reference sequence). CDR3 loop: CASSQESGRKAFF. The CDR3 DNA reads as TGTGCCAGCAGCCAAGAATCGGGCAGAAAAGCTTTCTTT.

The chain uses TRBV30 and TRBJ2-3; 12 bases map to TRBD2. Germline CDR1 is GTSNPN and CDR2 is SVGIG (reference sequence). The length of the CDR3 is 14 residues. Trimming took 4 bases from V and 6 from J; bases not matched to a gene: 5. CDR3 DNA sequence: TGTGCCTGGACTAGCGGGAGGGCCTCGGATACGCAGTATTTT. Translating it yields CAWTSGRASDTQYF.

The rearrangement links TRBV5-4 to TRBJ2-5, with D maybe TRBD2 (6 bases). There are 16 residues in the CDR3. Germline V CDR1 and CDR2: SGHNT, YYREEE (reference sequence). V was shortened by 4 bases and J by 1 base, with 17 bases between the two germline ends. In DNA form, the CDR3 reads TGTGCCAGCAGCCTGGGGAGGTCCCCCGGCCAAGAGACCCAGTACTTC. Translating it yields CASSLGRSPGQETQYF.

The CDR3 here is CASSPRQGTSLHF. The CDR3 nucleotides are TGTGCCAGCAGTCCGAGACAGGGTACGTCCCTCCACTTT. The chain carries TRBV27 and TRBJ1-6; TRBD1 matches at 7 bases. The CDR3 has 13 residues. The V gene's germline CDR1 is MNHEY and CDR2 SMNVEV (reference sequence). The V gene end was trimmed by 5 bases and the J gene end by 14 bases; junction bases not matched to a gene: 9.

Details on this clonotype: One junction end disagrees with the germline gene, perhaps due to a read error. This chain connects TRBV6-2 or TRBV6-3 to TRBJ2-7; D might be TRBD2 (6 bases). Germline loops: CDR1 MNHEY, CDR2 SVGEGT. This CDR3 comprises 12 residues. The CDR3 DNA follows: TGTGCCAGCAGTTACGGGGGACTCCGTATGGACTTC. As protein: CASSYGGLRMDF.

This chain links TRBV5-4 with TRBJ2-5, with 14 bases fitting TRBD2. CDR3 length equals 17 residues. The germline gives CDR1 SGHNT, CDR2 YYREEE (reference sequence). The V gene end was trimmed by 4 bases and the J gene end by 5 bases; junction bases not matched to a gene: 10. CDR3 DNA: TGTGCCAGCAGCAGGTGGGGACTAGCGGGAGAGGGGGAGACCCAGTACTTC. Translation gives CASSRWGLAGEGETQYF.

The chain links TRBV30 to TRBJ2-6, with no clear D. Germline loops: CDR1 GTSNPN, CDR2 SVGIG (reference sequence). Trimming cost V 1 base and J 3 bases, with 1 base left between them. The CDR3 is 12 residues long. The CDR3 region is CAWSGGANVLTF. In nucleotides, the CDR3 is TGTGCCTGGAGTGGTGGGGCCAACGTCCTGACTTTC.